One and the same sample provided the 25 T cell receptor beta chains below, sequenced in a study of blood T cell repertoires in COVID-19. The repertoire was sequenced with immunoSEQ multiplex PCR; TCRdb's copy has only in-frame clones and lacks some. In the table there are more than 150,000 clones, approximately 90% of which are singletons. Material: peripheral blood. The receptors derive from a man aged 50-59 years with acute or convalescent COVID-19.

V gene TRBV19 combines with J gene TRBJ2-7; 7 bases align to TRBD1. Germline V lookup: CDR1 LNHDA, CDR2 SQIVND (reference sequence). CDR3 length: 13 residues. Trimming removed 5 bases from V and 9 bases from J; junction bases left unmatched: 10. CDR3 bases: TGTGCCAGTAGTCTCGGACAGGTTGGAGGGCAGTACTTC. Its protein product is CASSLGQVGGQYF.

The chain joins TRBV5-1 to TRBJ1-6; D is possibly TRBD1 (5 bases). Trimming took 2 bases from V and 5 from J, leaving 14 bases between them. This CDR3 region has 16 residues. Per germline, CDR1 SGHRS and CDR2 YFSETQ. DNA of the CDR3: TGCGCCAGCAGCTTTCGTCAGGGATGGGATAATTCACCCCTCCACTTT. Its protein product is CASSFRQGWDNSPLHF.

The table lists this clone with a few counts. The V call is TRBV14, the J call TRBJ2-7, with 7 nucleotides matching TRBD1. Germline V lookup: CDR1 SGHDN, CDR2 FVKESK. The CDR3 sequence is 13 residues long. V trimming: 8 bases; J trimming: 4 bases; junction bases outside the gene matches: 8. CDR3 protein: CASGIGGLYEQYF. The CDR3 region has the DNA TGTGCCAGCGGAATAGGGGGCTTGTACGAGCAGTACTTC.

The chain uses TRBV2 and TRBJ1-2; D might be TRBD1 (6 bases). CDR1 and CDR2 (germline): SNHLY, FYNNEI. CDR3 length: 13 residues. V was shortened by 6 bases and J by 3 bases, with 11 bases between the two germline ends. The CDR3 is CASSPEGDYGYTF. For the CDR3, the DNA is TGTGCCAGCAGCCCCGAGGGGGACTATGGCTACACCTTC.

The J gene is TRBJ2-1, the V gene TRBV27; 11 positions match TRBD2. Losses at the gene ends were 6 bases for V and 6 bases for J; bases not matched to a gene: 13. CDR3 length: 17 amino acids. Germline V gene data show CDR1 as MNHEY and CDR2 as SMNVEV (reference sequence). The DNA of the CDR3 is TGTGCCAGCAGGGCCGGGACTAGCGGTGGAGTGGGCAATGAGCAGTTCTTC. Protein sequence: CASRAGTSGGVGNEQFF.

The chain is built from TRBV30 and TRBJ1-3; tentatively, D is TRBD1 (6 bases). Germline CDR1 reads GTSNPN; CDR2 reads SVGIG (reference sequence). The CDR3 loop spans 15 amino acids. V was clipped by 0 bases and J by 0 bases, with 9 bases between them. The CDR3 loop is CAWSVGASSGNTIYF. DNA for the CDR3: TGTGCCTGGAGTGTGGGGGCCAGCTCTGGAAACACCATATATTTT.

CDR3 sequence reads: CSVCPGLNTEAFF. The CDR3, as DNA: TGCAGCGTTTGCCCGGGACTAAACACTGAAGCTTTCTTT. J is TRBJ1-1 and V is TRBV29-1; D is perhaps TRBD1 (5 bases). There are 13 residues in the CDR3. In germline, CDR1 is SQVTM, CDR2 ANQGSEA. The V and J ends lost 5 bases and 2 bases respectively, with 12 bases between them. Full variable domain (remainder filled in from reference TRBV29-1 and TRBJ1-1): SAVISQKPSRDICQRGTSLTIQCQVDSQVTMMFWYRQQPGQSLTLIATANQGSEATYESGFVIDKFPISRPNLTFSTLTVSNMSPEDSSIYLCSVCPGLNTEAFFGQGTRLTVV.

The rearrangement uses TRBV3-1 (or the pseudogene TRBV3-2) and TRBJ2-5; D may be TRBD2 (6 bases). CDR3 length: 15 residues. Deletions cut 0 bases from V and 5 bases from J, with 13 bases between. CDR1 is LGHDT, CDR2 YNNKEL, per germline (reference sequence). The CDR3 protein is CASSQDFDSGETQYF. The CDR3 DNA follows: TGTGCCAGCAGCCAAGATTTTGACAGCGGGGAGACCCAGTACTTC.

The genes are TRBV29-1 and TRBJ1-2, with D hard to call. Germline-derived CDR1 and CDR2 are SQVTM and ANQGSEA. The CDR3 spans 12 residues. Trimming left V 7 bases short and J 4 bases short, with 13 bases between. CDR3 region: CSEEEASYGYTF. CDR3 nucleotide sequence: TGCAGCGAAGAAGAGGCTAGCTATGGCTACACCTTC.

The chain recombines TRBV11-2 with TRBJ1-4; TRBD1 might be the D (5 bases). The CDR3 is 15 amino acids. Deletions cut 5 bases from V and 8 bases from J, with 18 bases between. The germline CDR1 and CDR2 sequences are SGHAT and FQNNGV. The CDR3 spells CASSPHGATMEKLFF. CDR3 DNA: TGTGCCAGCAGCCCGCATGGGGCGACAATGGAAAAACTGTTTTTT.

The rearrangement links TRBV7-2 to TRBJ2-3; 14 bases align to TRBD2. The germline gives CDR1 SGHTA, CDR2 FQGNSA. The J segment lost 6 bases and the V segment lost 3 bases, leaving 8 bases of the junction unmatched. The CDR3 runs to 17 residues. CDR3 bases: TGTGCCAGCAGCTTCCGGACTAGCGGGGGGTCAAGGGATACGCAGTATTTT. Residues: CASSFRTSGGSRDTQYF.

The chain has TRBV28 and TRBJ2-4, with 13 positions matching TRBD2. CDR3 length: 16 amino acids. CDR1 MDHEN and CDR2 SYDVKM come from the germline V gene. V lost 5 bases to trimming and J lost 4 bases; unmatched junction nucleotides: 5. The CDR3 protein is CASSPRGLAGKNIQYF. The DNA for the CDR3 is TGTGCCAGCAGTCCCCGGGGACTAGCGGGGAAAAACATTCAGTACTTC.

The V and J genes are TRBV2 and TRBJ2-2, with 7 positions matching TRBD2. The CDR3 runs to 14 residues. The trim removed 5 bases at V and 5 bases at J, leaving 5 bases unmatched. From germline, CDR1 is SNHLY and CDR2 FYNNEI. This CDR3 is CASSSGAGTGELFF. In DNA, the CDR3 is TGTGCCAGCAGTAGCGGGGCGGGGACCGGGGAGCTGTTTTTT.

The CDR3 coding sequence is TGCGCCAGCAGCCAAGTCTTGGTGGGCGGGAGGGACATTCAGTACTTC. Amino acid sequence: CASSQVLVGGRDIQYF. The V gene is TRBV4-1, the J gene TRBJ2-4; TRBD2 matches 9 bases. Germline CDR1 and CDR2: MGHRA and YSYEKL. This CDR3 contains 16 residues. V shed 1 base and J 8 bases; nucleotides not matched to a gene: 9.

In its sample, this clone was seen once. The chain couples TRBV19 to TRBJ2-3, with D tentatively TRBD2 (6 bases). Trimming removed 8 bases at V and 3 bases at J, with 15 bases between. The germline V gene has CDR1 LNHDA and CDR2 SQIVND (reference sequence). This CDR3 is 14 amino acids long. The CDR3 DNA follows: TGTGCCAGTCACCCCAGGAGGGGTACAGATACGCAGTATTTT. Encoded protein: CASHPRRGTDTQYF.

This chain uses TRBV28 with TRBJ1-3; tentative D call: TRBD1 (6 bases). With 7 bases removed from V and 0 bases from J, the gap between germline ends came to 13 bases. Germline V gene lookup returns CDR1 MDHEN and CDR2 SYDVKM. The CDR3 runs to 15 residues. The CDR3 here is CASIGQFSSGNTIYF. DNA of the CDR3: TGTGCCAGCATTGGACAGTTTAGCTCTGGAAACACCATATATTTT.

V is TRBV19 and J is TRBJ1-4; TRBD1 might be the D (5 bases). The V gene's germline CDR1 is LNHDA and CDR2 SQIVND (reference sequence). Trimming stripped 5 bases from V and 5 bases from J, with 9 bases between. This CDR3 contains 13 residues. Here the CDR3 DNA reads TGTGCCAGTAGTTACAGGCCGAATGAAAAACTGTTTTTT. Amino acid sequence: CASSYRPNEKLFF.

The gene calls are TRBV14 and TRBJ1-6; no clear D. The CDR3 consists of 14 residues. Trimming pared 1 base from V and 4 bases from J, leaving 5 bases between. Germline assignment: CDR1 SGHDN and CDR2 FVKESK. CDR3 amino acids: CASSQAGYNSPLHF. The CDR3 bases are TGTGCCAGCAGCCAAGCGGGATATAATTCACCCCTCCACTTT.

The rearrangement uses TRBV19 and TRBJ2-1; D may be TRBD1 (6 bases). With 6 bases removed from V and 3 bases from J, the gap between germline ends came to 15 bases. The CDR3 totals 15 residues. Germline V lookup: CDR1 LNHDA, CDR2 SQIVND (reference sequence). The CDR3 bases are TGTGCCAGTAGACCCGGACAGATCGTCTACAATGAGCAGTTCTTC. Amino acid sequence: CASRPGQIVYNEQFF.

The J gene is TRBJ2-2, the V gene TRBV21-1; the table gives TRBD1 as D, unverified against the DNA. TRBV21-1 is flagged as a pseudogene. The CDR3 loop spans 20 amino acids. The DNA for the CDR3 is TGTGCCAGCAGCAAAGTTAAGGGGACAGGGGGGAACGAAGGCACCGGGGAGCTGTTTTTT. Protein product: CASSKVKGTGGNEGTGELFF.

The V call is TRBV28, the J call TRBJ1-1; TRBD1 matches at 8 bases. The CDR3 has 14 residues. Germline CDR1 reads MDHEN; CDR2 reads SYDVKM. V was pared by 6 bases and J by 0 bases, with 3 bases of the junction left unmatched. CDR3 nucleotide sequence: TGTGCCAGCAGACAGGGGGGAGTGAACACTGAAGCTTTCTTT. It specifies CASRQGGVNTEAFF.

The V and J genes are TRBV27 and TRBJ1-4, with 9 positions matching TRBD1. The CDR3 length is 12 residues. The trim removed 10 bases at V and 10 bases at J, leaving 7 bases unmatched. The germline V gene has CDR1 MNHEY and CDR2 SMNVEV (reference sequence). CDR3 sequence: CATGDRVGKLFF. In nucleotides, the CDR3 is TGTGCCACTGGGGACAGGGTAGGAAAACTGTTTTTT.

The CDR3, as DNA: TGTGCCAGCAGTGGGGCAGCCGAGACCCAGTACTTC. Protein product: CASSGAAETQYF. The V gene is TRBV25-1, the J gene TRBJ2-5; D is uncertain. Trimming took off 4 bases at V and 5 bases at J, with 8 bases between the two ends. CDR1 and CDR2 from the germline V gene are MGHDK and SYGVNS. The CDR3 is 12 amino acids. The variable domain in full, with the rest retrieved from reference TRBV25-1 and TRBJ2-5, is EADIYQTPRYLVIGTGKKITLECSQTMGHDKMYWYQQDPGMELHLIHYSYGVNSTEKGDLSSESTVSRIRTEHFPLTLESARPSHTSQYLCASSGAAETQYFGPGTRLLVL.

J is TRBJ1-2 and V is TRBV30; D uncertain. The CDR3 extends over 12 amino acids. With 3 bases removed from V and 3 bases from J, the gap between germline ends came to 8 bases. Germline V lookup: CDR1 GTSNPN, CDR2 SVGIG (reference sequence). The CDR3 spells CAWRRPYYGYTF. Here the CDR3 DNA reads TGTGCCTGGAGGAGGCCCTACTATGGCTACACCTTC.

The gene calls are TRBV18 and TRBJ2-5, with 14 bases aligning to TRBD2. J lost 4 bases, V lost 6 bases, and 7 bases had no gene match. This CDR3 spans 16 amino acids. Per the germline V gene, CDR1 is KGHSH and CDR2 is LQKENI. CDR3 sequence (DNA): TGTGCCAGCTCGCGACTAGCGGGGGGGCCAGGAGAGACCCAGTACTTC. It codes for CASSRLAGGPGETQYF.